These 20 T cell receptor beta chains were sequenced from one sample in a study of blood T cell repertoires in COVID-19 (dated by TCRdb to between 2020 and 2021). Libraries were constructed by the immunoSEQ multiplex PCR assay. Sourced from immuneACCESS, this table was stored by TCRdb with only in-frame sequences that have V and J called. A share of the clones is absent; for the studies checked, an unresolved V gene accounts for under half, and the remainder has no known explanation. The sample data list around 240,000 clones, and roughly 86% of these were observed just once. The ten largest clones capture roughly 2% of the sample. The specimen was PBMCs or T cells enriched from blood (not recorded which). These receptors were obtained from a woman between 50 and 59 years old who had recovered from COVID-19.

This clone was seen a handful of times. This sequence joins TRBV18 and TRBJ2-1, with D perhaps matching TRBD2 (5 bases). The CDR3 has 14 amino acids. The ends were cut back, 1 base at V and 9 bases at J, with 13 bases in the middle. CDR1 KGHSH and CDR2 LQKENI come from the germline V gene. For the CDR3, the DNA is TGTGCCAGCTCACCACGCGGGTGGGCGGGTGAGCAGTTCTTC. Translation gives CASSPRGWAGEQFF.

The chain couples TRBV12-3 or TRBV12-4 to TRBJ1-6, with D unresolved. CDR3 length equals 13 residues. The V end lost 6 bases, the J end lost 10 bases, and 13 bases lay between the germline ends. The CDR3 DNA reads as TGTGCCAGCAGAGCTGGTTTGGTGTCACCCCTCCACTTT. It specifies CASRAGLVSPLHF.

The J gene is TRBJ2-3, the V gene TRBV19; 8 bases match TRBD2. CDR3 length equals 15 residues. V shed 7 bases and J 5 bases; nucleotides not matched to a gene: 11. Looked up from germline, CDR1 is LNHDA and CDR2 is SQIVND (reference sequence). The CDR3 protein is CASNYPGLGEDTQYF. The CDR3 DNA reads TGTGCCAGTAATTACCCGGGACTAGGGGAAGATACGCAGTATTTT. Using reference TRBV19 and TRBJ2-3 for the parts outside the CDR3, the full variable domain is DGGITQSPKYLFRKEGQNVTLSCEQNLNHDAMYWYRQDPGQGLRLIYYSQIVNDFQKGDIAEGYSVSREKKESFPLTVTSAQKNPTAFYLCASNYPGLGEDTQYFGPGTRLTVL.

The chain has TRBV7-6 and TRBJ2-7, with D unresolved. The germline CDR1 and CDR2 sequences are SGHVS and FNYEAQ. V was trimmed by 4 bases and J by 2 bases, leaving 9 bases between them. This CDR3 contains 13 residues. CDR3 residues: CASSSNSPYEQYF. As DNA, the CDR3 is TGTGCCAGCAGCTCTAACAGTCCCTACGAGCAGTACTTC.

The chain uses TRBV27 and TRBJ1-6, with D possibly TRBD1 on 5 matching bases. V was shortened by 5 bases and J by 5 bases, with 10 bases between the two germline ends. CDR1 MNHEY and CDR2 SMNVEV come from the germline V gene (reference sequence). CDR3 size: 14 residues. CDR3 sequence: CASSGWTNNSPLHF. CDR3 nucleotides: TGTGCCAGCAGTGGATGGACAAATAATTCACCCCTCCACTTT.

This clone was seen just once. The chain links TRBV11-3 to TRBJ2-7; the match to TRBD2 covers 9 bases. The V gene's germline CDR1 is SGHNT and CDR2 YENEEA. The CDR3 is 16 residues long. J gave up 0 bases and V 1 base, and 4 bases lay outside the gene matches. The CDR3 DNA reads TGTGCCAGCAGCTTAGTAGCGGGGGCCTTCTCCTACGAGCAGTACTTC. Translating it yields CASSLVAGAFSYEQYF.

This rearrangement joins TRBV7-9 to TRBJ2-7, with TRBD2 as a possible D gene (6 bases). CDR3 size: 14 residues. Germline V gives CDR1 SEHNR, CDR2 FQNEAQ (reference sequence). The V end lost 5 bases, the J end lost 2 bases, and 13 bases lay between the germline ends. The CDR3 is CASSPAREAYEQYF. In DNA, the CDR3 is TGTGCCAGCAGCCCAGCCAGGGAGGCCTACGAGCAGTACTTC.

The chain couples TRBV27 to TRBJ2-1; 12 bases fit TRBD2. Germline CDR1 and CDR2: MNHEY and SMNVEV (reference sequence). The V segment lost 2 bases and the J segment 8 bases; nucleotides outside the gene matches: 7. The CDR3 extends over 16 amino acids. CDR3 sequence (DNA): TGTGCCAGCAGTTTAGCCCCTAGCGGGGGGGTCTATGAGCAGTTCTTC. It yields the protein CASSLAPSGGVYEQFF.

This chain connects TRBV5-5 to TRBJ2-7; 10 bases fit TRBD2. The length of the CDR3 is 15 residues. Germline values: CDR1 SGHKS, CDR2 YYEKEE (reference sequence). V gave up 5 bases and J gave up 3 bases; unmatched junction bases: 8. The DNA for the CDR3 is TGTGCCAGCAGATCGGGGACTAGCGAATTCTACGAGCAGTACTTC. It yields the protein CASRSGTSEFYEQYF.

V and J are TRBV6-2 or TRBV6-3 and TRBJ2-1; 9 bases agree with TRBD2. CDR1 is MNHEY and CDR2 is SVGEGT in the germline V gene. V lost 2 bases to trimming and J lost 4 bases; unmatched junction nucleotides: 3. CDR3 length: 15 amino acids. The CDR3 spells CASSYAGGAYNEQFF. As DNA, the CDR3 is TGTGCCAGCAGTTACGCGGGGGGGGCATACAATGAGCAGTTCTTC.

The genes are TRBV3-1 (or the pseudogene TRBV3-2) and TRBJ1-2, with D tentatively TRBD1 (5 bases). Germline loops: CDR1 LGHDT, CDR2 YNNKEL (reference sequence). This CDR3 has 14 residues. V was shortened by 2 bases and J by 8 bases, with 15 bases between the two germline ends. The CDR3 region is CASSQNSGAWGYTF. CDR3 DNA: TGTGCCAGCAGCCAAAATTCTGGGGCCTGGGGCTACACCTTC.

This chain connects TRBV7-8 to TRBJ1-1; 7 bases agree with TRBD1. There are 14 residues in the CDR3. V shed 4 bases and J 4 bases; nucleotides not matched to a gene: 6. The germline V gene has CDR1 SGHVS and CDR2 FQNEAQ. Here the CDR3 reads CASSSDRVVTEAFF. CDR3 nucleotide sequence: TGTGCCAGCAGCTCTGACAGGGTCGTCACTGAAGCTTTCTTT.

The chain employs TRBV9 and TRBJ1-2; D is perhaps TRBD1 (6 bases). V dropped 1 base and J dropped 4 bases, with 11 bases sitting between them. Per the germline V gene, CDR1 is SGDLS and CDR2 is YYNGEE. The CDR3 has 14 residues. CDR3 DNA: TGTGCCAGCAGCGTACACAGGGTTCGCTATGGCTACACCTTC. Its translation: CASSVHRVRYGYTF.

This clone has only a few counts. The genes are TRBV4-3 and TRBJ2-2, with 14 bases aligning to TRBD2. This CDR3 comprises 15 residues. Trimming took 8 bases from V and 5 from J; bases not matched to a gene: 4. Germline V CDR1 and CDR2: LGHNA, YSLEER. Here the CDR3 reads CASSGLAGDTGELFF. Written as DNA, the CDR3 is TGCGCCAGCTCGGGACTAGCGGGAGATACCGGGGAGCTGTTTTTT.

The CDR3 DNA reads as TGCGCCAGCAGCCCGGGACAGTACAATCAGCCCCAGCATTTT. Translated: CASSPGQYNQPQHF. The genes are TRBV4-3 and TRBJ1-5; TRBD1 matches 7 bases. Trimming removed 4 bases from V and 3 bases from J; junction bases left unmatched: 3. This CDR3 contains 14 residues. Germline V lookup: CDR1 LGHNA, CDR2 YSLEER.

The chain uses TRBV29-1 and TRBJ2-7, with D tentatively TRBD1 (5 bases). The V gene lost 6 bases and the J gene lost 0 bases, with 15 bases spanning the gap. The CDR3 has 14 amino acids. The V gene's germline CDR1 is SQVTM and CDR2 ANQGSEA. The CDR3 loop reads CSVGPHRSSYEQYF. The CDR3 DNA sequence: TGCAGCGTGGGCCCCCACAGGAGCTCCTACGAGCAGTACTTC.

V and J are TRBV25-1 and TRBJ2-1; 13 bases are a match to TRBD2. The germline gives CDR1 MGHDK, CDR2 SYGVNS. The CDR3 extends over 18 amino acids. The V and J ends lost 2 bases and 3 bases, in that order; junction bases with no gene match: 7. The CDR3 DNA reads TGTGCCAGCAGTGAAAGGGAGACTAGCGGGAGGCACTACAATGAGCAGTTCTTC. Translation: CASSERETSGRHYNEQFF.

V and J are TRBV15 and TRBJ2-7, with TRBD2 identical over 15 bases. Per germline, CDR1 LNHNV and CDR2 YYDKDF (reference sequence). This CDR3 contains 19 residues. Trimming removed 0 bases from V and 3 bases from J; junction bases left unmatched: 9. CDR3 loop: CATSRDYGTSGRNNYEQYF. CDR3 DNA: TGTGCCACCAGCAGAGATTACGGGACTAGCGGGAGGAATAACTACGAGCAGTACTTC.

The chain combines TRBV15 with TRBJ1-1, with D hard to call. The CDR3 extends over 14 amino acids. Germline CDR1 and CDR2: LNHNV and YYDKDF (reference sequence). V dropped 2 bases and J dropped 0 bases, with 7 bases sitting between them. The CDR3 sequence: CATSRTGMNTEAFF. CDR3 nucleotides: TGTGCCACCAGCAGAACGGGGATGAACACTGAAGCTTTCTTT.

This clone was seen only once. The chain has TRBV19 and TRBJ2-6; 8 bases align to TRBD1. Losses at the gene ends were 4 bases for V and 4 bases for J; bases not matched to a gene: 9. The CDR3 consists of 17 residues. CDR1 LNHDA and CDR2 SQIVND come from the germline V gene (reference sequence). The CDR3 region has the DNA TGTGCCAGTAGTAGAAAGACAGGGGAGGCGGGGGCCAACGTCCTGACTTTC. This encodes CASSRKTGEAGANVLTF.